This T cell receptor (beta chain) was identified during a study of technical replicates of blood from four donors. The protocol was immunoSEQ multiplex PCR, while the TCRdb copy is restricted to in-frame clones and leaves out a portion. This repertoire shows around 93,000 clones, roughly 95% found once; its top ten account for about 0.3%. The germline gives CDR1 SQVTM, CDR2 ANQGSEA. The CDR3 is 13 residues long. The ends were cut back, 5 bases at V and 1 base at J, with 12 bases in the middle. Sequences were obtained from T cells isolated from PBMCs. V gene TRBV29-1 combines with J gene TRBJ2-7; D is undetermined. This clonotype was obtained from a human donor in good health. CDR3 sequence (DNA): TGCAGCGTTTTTGGGCTACCGTCCTACGAGCAGTACTTC. This gives the protein CSVFGLPSYEQYF.